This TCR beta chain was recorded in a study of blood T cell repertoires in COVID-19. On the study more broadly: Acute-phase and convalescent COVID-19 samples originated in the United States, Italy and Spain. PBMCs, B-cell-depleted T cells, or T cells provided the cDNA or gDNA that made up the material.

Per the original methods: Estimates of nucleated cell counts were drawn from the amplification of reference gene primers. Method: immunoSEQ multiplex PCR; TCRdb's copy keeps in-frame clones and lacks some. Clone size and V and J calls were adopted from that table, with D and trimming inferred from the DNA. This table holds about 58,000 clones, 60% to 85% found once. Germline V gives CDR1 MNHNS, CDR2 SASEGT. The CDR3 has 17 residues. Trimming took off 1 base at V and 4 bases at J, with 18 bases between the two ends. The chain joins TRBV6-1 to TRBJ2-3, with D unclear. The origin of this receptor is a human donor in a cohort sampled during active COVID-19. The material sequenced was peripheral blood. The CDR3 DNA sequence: TGTGCCAGCAGTGAAGTAATGGGCCAGGTTCTGCCAGATACGCAGTATTTT. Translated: CASSEVMGQVLPDTQYF.